This is a list of T cell receptor beta chains from one sample in a study of shared clonotypes between healthy human individuals. The assay was immunoSEQ multiplex PCR, and TCRdb's table has in-frame clones only and misses some. The table includes 2 million or so clones, roughly 95% detected once. The sequenced sample was naive CD4+ T cells sorted from blood. The receptors originated from a young man in good health. Both conserved end residues are trimmed from each CDR3. Fields, in order: V gene, J gene, D gene, CDR3 length, clone size, CDR3 protein. A D gene is named only where the DNA matches it firmly. Size is stated for part of the rows, as once, few or many counts, or as a class when the clone is expanded.

v_call: TRBV25-1; j_call: TRBJ1-6; d_call: -; cdr3_length: 10; clone_size: -; cdr3_aa: ASRRQLSPLH
v_call: TRBV6-5; j_call: TRBJ2-7; d_call: -; cdr3_length: 13; clone_size: -; cdr3_aa: ASRSRRDPSYEQY
v_call: TRBV6-6; j_call: TRBJ1-2; d_call: TRBD1; cdr3_length: 9; clone_size: -; cdr3_aa: ASDTGVGYT
v_call: TRBV7-9; j_call: TRBJ2-3; d_call: -; cdr3_length: 13; clone_size: -; cdr3_aa: ASSFSVPSTDTQY
v_call: TRBV4-3; j_call: TRBJ2-6; d_call: -; cdr3_length: 14; clone_size: -; cdr3_aa: ASSQDPGAGANVLT
v_call: TRBV20-1; j_call: TRBJ2-2; d_call: -; cdr3_length: 9; clone_size: -; cdr3_aa: SARLTGELF
v_call: TRBV5-1; j_call: TRBJ2-7; d_call: -; cdr3_length: 11; clone_size: -; cdr3_aa: ASRRDTSYEQY
v_call: TRBV9; j_call: TRBJ1-5; d_call: -; cdr3_length: 11; clone_size: few; cdr3_aa: ASSVRPNQPQH
v_call: TRBV9; j_call: TRBJ2-3; d_call: -; cdr3_length: 14; clone_size: -; cdr3_aa: ASSVGANTLTDTQY
v_call: TRBV19; j_call: TRBJ2-7; d_call: -; cdr3_length: 14; clone_size: -; cdr3_aa: ASSPSSRDRGGLQY
v_call: TRBV4-2; j_call: TRBJ2-2; d_call: -; cdr3_length: 14; clone_size: few; cdr3_aa: ASSQDWQPHTGELF
v_call: TRBV10-2; j_call: TRBJ1-4; d_call: -; cdr3_length: 12; clone_size: -; cdr3_aa: ASRGRETNEKLF
v_call: TRBV30; j_call: TRBJ1-1; d_call: -; cdr3_length: 14; clone_size: -; cdr3_aa: ASSSPRTSFNTEAF
v_call: TRBV27; j_call: TRBJ1-2; d_call: -; cdr3_length: 11; clone_size: -; cdr3_aa: ASSLTGYYGYT
v_call: TRBV7-2; j_call: TRBJ1-1; d_call: -; cdr3_length: 11; clone_size: -; cdr3_aa: ASSLVENTEAF
v_call: TRBV5-1; j_call: TRBJ2-5; d_call: -; cdr3_length: 13; clone_size: -; cdr3_aa: ASSPKPDRKETQY
v_call: TRBV18; j_call: TRBJ2-3; d_call: -; cdr3_length: 17; clone_size: -; cdr3_aa: ASSPPQNRGLSSTDTQY
v_call: TRBV29-1; j_call: TRBJ2-3; d_call: -; cdr3_length: 10; clone_size: -; cdr3_aa: SDGTAADTQY
v_call: TRBV2; j_call: TRBJ2-2; d_call: -; cdr3_length: 13; clone_size: -; cdr3_aa: ASSGGSGVTGELF
v_call: TRBV4-1; j_call: TRBJ1-1; d_call: -; cdr3_length: 13; clone_size: -; cdr3_aa: ASSRAGTVNTEAF
v_call: TRBV5-1; j_call: TRBJ2-5; d_call: -; cdr3_length: 12; clone_size: -; cdr3_aa: ASSLSAWEETQY
v_call: TRBV4-1; j_call: TRBJ2-5; d_call: TRBD2; cdr3_length: 13; clone_size: -; cdr3_aa: ASSRTLAGEETQY
v_call: TRBV5-4; j_call: TRBJ1-2; d_call: -; cdr3_length: 12; clone_size: -; cdr3_aa: ASSQGSGVYGYT
v_call: TRBV19; j_call: TRBJ1-2; d_call: -; cdr3_length: 11; clone_size: -; cdr3_aa: ASSKTALYGYT
v_call: TRBV11-2; j_call: TRBJ2-3; d_call: -; cdr3_length: 15; clone_size: -; cdr3_aa: ASSLGTGRGTTDTQY
v_call: TRBV2; j_call: TRBJ2-7; d_call: TRBD2; cdr3_length: 13; clone_size: -; cdr3_aa: ASSESSGRSYEQY
v_call: TRBV18; j_call: TRBJ1-4; d_call: -; cdr3_length: 13; clone_size: -; cdr3_aa: ASSPPDRTNEKLF
v_call: TRBV6-1; j_call: TRBJ1-2; d_call: TRBD1; cdr3_length: 14; clone_size: once; cdr3_aa: ASSEAGQGFIYGYT
v_call: TRBV5-1; j_call: TRBJ1-6; d_call: TRBD1; cdr3_length: 12; clone_size: -; cdr3_aa: ASSFDREGSPLH
v_call: TRBV5-1; j_call: TRBJ2-2; d_call: -; cdr3_length: 11; clone_size: -; cdr3_aa: ASSPSNTGELF
v_call: TRBV18; j_call: TRBJ2-7; d_call: TRBD1; cdr3_length: 14; clone_size: -; cdr3_aa: ASSPPLRQGSYEQY
v_call: TRBV7-8; j_call: TRBJ2-2; d_call: TRBD2; cdr3_length: 16; clone_size: -; cdr3_aa: ASSLLISGRRITGELF
v_call: TRBV19; j_call: TRBJ1-5; d_call: -; cdr3_length: 11; clone_size: -; cdr3_aa: ASSGEYNQPQH
v_call: TRBV6-1; j_call: TRBJ2-5; d_call: -; cdr3_length: 13; clone_size: -; cdr3_aa: ASSEAGGLMETQY
v_call: TRBV13; j_call: TRBJ2-1; d_call: -; cdr3_length: 16; clone_size: -; cdr3_aa: ASSPVGETGGPSMGQF
v_call: TRBV6-6; j_call: TRBJ2-3; d_call: -; cdr3_length: 13; clone_size: -; cdr3_aa: ASSYLLVSTDTQY
v_call: TRBV6-4; j_call: TRBJ1-1; d_call: -; cdr3_length: 12; clone_size: -; cdr3_aa: ASSDAGEVTEAF
v_call: TRBV27; j_call: TRBJ2-7; d_call: TRBD2; cdr3_length: 14; clone_size: -; cdr3_aa: ASSSPGLAASYEQY
v_call: TRBV28; j_call: TRBJ1-4; d_call: -; cdr3_length: 14; clone_size: -; cdr3_aa: ASSSGTSTTNEKLF
v_call: TRBV5-1; j_call: TRBJ1-2; d_call: -; cdr3_length: 12; clone_size: -; cdr3_aa: ASSLDPGTYGYT
v_call: TRBV30; j_call: TRBJ1-6; d_call: -; cdr3_length: 15; clone_size: -; cdr3_aa: AWGGQKLSSYNSPLH
v_call: TRBV19; j_call: TRBJ1-2; d_call: -; cdr3_length: 11; clone_size: -; cdr3_aa: ASSFTGIYGYT
v_call: TRBV11-2; j_call: TRBJ2-7; d_call: -; cdr3_length: 9; clone_size: -; cdr3_aa: ASSSGRAQY
v_call: TRBV5-1; j_call: TRBJ1-6; d_call: -; cdr3_length: 12; clone_size: -; cdr3_aa: ASSFEGMNSPLH
v_call: TRBV28; j_call: TRBJ1-2; d_call: TRBD1; cdr3_length: 11; clone_size: -; cdr3_aa: ASSHNRGLSYT
v_call: TRBV28; j_call: TRBJ1-5; d_call: -; cdr3_length: 11; clone_size: -; cdr3_aa: ASSSYRDQPQH
v_call: TRBV28; j_call: TRBJ1-2; d_call: -; cdr3_length: 13; clone_size: once; cdr3_aa: ASSNIGASNYGYT
v_call: TRBV5-1; j_call: TRBJ1-1; d_call: TRBD1; cdr3_length: 12; clone_size: -; cdr3_aa: ASSSRTGAPEAF
v_call: TRBV5-4; j_call: TRBJ1-2; d_call: TRBD1; cdr3_length: 14; clone_size: -; cdr3_aa: ATFDWTVRQGTGYT
v_call: TRBV5-1; j_call: TRBJ2-3; d_call: TRBD2; cdr3_length: 11; clone_size: -; cdr3_aa: ASSPSGEDTQY
v_call: TRBV30; j_call: TRBJ2-5; d_call: -; cdr3_length: 9; clone_size: -; cdr3_aa: AWSWGETQY
v_call: TRBV25-1; j_call: TRBJ2-3; d_call: TRBD1; cdr3_length: 16; clone_size: once; cdr3_aa: ASSDTAGTGGGTDTQY
v_call: TRBV6-5; j_call: TRBJ1-6; d_call: TRBD1; cdr3_length: 14; clone_size: -; cdr3_aa: ASSSTDRGNNSPLH
v_call: TRBV5-1; j_call: TRBJ2-3; d_call: -; cdr3_length: 13; clone_size: -; cdr3_aa: ASSFELYGADTQY
v_call: TRBV9; j_call: TRBJ2-7; d_call: TRBD1; cdr3_length: 13; clone_size: -; cdr3_aa: ASSLEPGQGYEQY